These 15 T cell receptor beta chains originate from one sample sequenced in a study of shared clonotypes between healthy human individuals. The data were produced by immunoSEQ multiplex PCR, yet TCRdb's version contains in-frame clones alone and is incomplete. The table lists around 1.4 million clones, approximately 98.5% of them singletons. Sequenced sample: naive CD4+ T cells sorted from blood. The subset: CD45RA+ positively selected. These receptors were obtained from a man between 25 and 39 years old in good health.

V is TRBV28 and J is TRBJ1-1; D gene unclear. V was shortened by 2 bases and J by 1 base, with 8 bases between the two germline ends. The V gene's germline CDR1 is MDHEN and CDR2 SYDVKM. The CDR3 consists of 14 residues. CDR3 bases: TGTGCCAGCAGTTTAAGGGTAGAGAACACTGAAGCTTTCTTT. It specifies CASSLRVENTEAFF. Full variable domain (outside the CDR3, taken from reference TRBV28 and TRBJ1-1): DVKVTQSSRYLVKRTGEKVFLECVQDMDHENMFWYRQDPGLGLRLIYFSYDVKMKEKGDIPEGYSVSREKKERFSLILESASTNQTSMYLCASSLRVENTEAFFGQGTRLTVV.

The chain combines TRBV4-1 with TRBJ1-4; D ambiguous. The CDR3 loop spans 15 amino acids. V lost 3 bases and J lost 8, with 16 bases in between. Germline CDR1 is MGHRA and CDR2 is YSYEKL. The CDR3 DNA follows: TGCGCCAGCAGCCAGGAGAGGACTGGCCAGGAAAAACTGTTTTTT. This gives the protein CASSQERTGQEKLFF.

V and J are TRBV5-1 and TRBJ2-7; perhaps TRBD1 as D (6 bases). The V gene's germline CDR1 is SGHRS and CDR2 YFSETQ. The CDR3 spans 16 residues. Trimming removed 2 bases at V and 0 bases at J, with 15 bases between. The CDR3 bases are TGCGCCAGCAGCTTCAGGGGTACCCCCAGCTCCTACGAGCAGTACTTC. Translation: CASSFRGTPSSYEQYF.

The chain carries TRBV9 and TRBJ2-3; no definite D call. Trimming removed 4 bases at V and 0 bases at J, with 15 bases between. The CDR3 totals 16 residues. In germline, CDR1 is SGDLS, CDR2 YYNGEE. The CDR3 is CASSPRVSSSTDTQYF. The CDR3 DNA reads TGTGCCAGCAGCCCTAGGGTCAGCTCTAGCACAGATACGCAGTATTTT.

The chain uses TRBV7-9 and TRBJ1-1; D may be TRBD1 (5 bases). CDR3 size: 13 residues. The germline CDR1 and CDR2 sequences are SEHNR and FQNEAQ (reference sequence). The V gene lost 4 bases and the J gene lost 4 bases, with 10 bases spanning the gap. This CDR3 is CASSSWDATEAFF. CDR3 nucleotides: TGTGCCAGCAGCTCCTGGGACGCCACTGAAGCTTTCTTT. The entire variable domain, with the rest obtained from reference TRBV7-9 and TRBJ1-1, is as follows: DTGVSQNPRHKITKRGQNVTFRCDPISEHNRLYWYRQTLGQGPEFLTYFQNEAQLEKSRLLSDRFSAERPKGSFSTLEIQRTEQGDSAMYLCASSSWDATEAFFGQGTRLTVV.

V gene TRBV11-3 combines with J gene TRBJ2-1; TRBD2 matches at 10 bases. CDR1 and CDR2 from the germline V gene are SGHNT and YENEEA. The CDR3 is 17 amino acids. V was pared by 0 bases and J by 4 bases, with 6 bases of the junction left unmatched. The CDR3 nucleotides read TGTGCCAGCAGCTTAGATGGACTAGCGGCGCAATACAATGAGCAGTTCTTC. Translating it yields CASSLDGLAAQYNEQFF.

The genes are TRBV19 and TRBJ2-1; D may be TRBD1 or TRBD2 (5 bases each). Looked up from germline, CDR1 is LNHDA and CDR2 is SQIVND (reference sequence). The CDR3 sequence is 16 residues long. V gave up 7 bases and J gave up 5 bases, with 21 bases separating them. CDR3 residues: CASNRGIRVANNEQFF. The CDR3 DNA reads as TGTGCCAGTAACCGGGGCATACGCGTCGCAAACAATGAGCAGTTCTTC.

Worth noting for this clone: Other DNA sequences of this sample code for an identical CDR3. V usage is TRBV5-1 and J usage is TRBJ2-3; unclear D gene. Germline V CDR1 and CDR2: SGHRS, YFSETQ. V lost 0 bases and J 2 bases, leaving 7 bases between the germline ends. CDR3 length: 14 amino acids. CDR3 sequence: CASSLASYTDTQYF. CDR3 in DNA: TGCGCCAGCAGCTTGGCGAGTTACACAGATACGCAGTATTTT.

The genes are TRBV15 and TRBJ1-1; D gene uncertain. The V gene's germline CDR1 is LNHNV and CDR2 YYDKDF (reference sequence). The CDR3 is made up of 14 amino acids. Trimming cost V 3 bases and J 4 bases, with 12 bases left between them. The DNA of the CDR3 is TGTGCCACCAGCAGTTATACGTCTGGCACTGAAGCTTTCTTT. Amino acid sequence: CATSSYTSGTEAFF.

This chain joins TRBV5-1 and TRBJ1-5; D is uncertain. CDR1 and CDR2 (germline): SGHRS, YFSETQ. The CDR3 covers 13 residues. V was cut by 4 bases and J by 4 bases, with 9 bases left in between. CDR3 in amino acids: CASSVGPNQPQHF. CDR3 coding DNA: TGCGCCAGCAGCGTTGGACCGAATCAGCCCCAGCATTTT. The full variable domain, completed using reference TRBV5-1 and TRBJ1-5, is KAGVTQTPRYLIKTRGQQVTLSCSPISGHRSVSWYQQTPGQGLQFLFEYFSETQRNKGNFPGRFSGRQFSNSRSEMNVSTLELGDSALYLCASSVGPNQPQHFGDGTRLSIL.

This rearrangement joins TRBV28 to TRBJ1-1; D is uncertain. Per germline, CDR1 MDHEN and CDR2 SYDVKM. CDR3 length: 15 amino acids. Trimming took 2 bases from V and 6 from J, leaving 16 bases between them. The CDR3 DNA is TGTGCCAGCAGTTTAATTGCCACGCCGAGGGCTGAAGCTTTCTTT. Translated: CASSLIATPRAEAFF.

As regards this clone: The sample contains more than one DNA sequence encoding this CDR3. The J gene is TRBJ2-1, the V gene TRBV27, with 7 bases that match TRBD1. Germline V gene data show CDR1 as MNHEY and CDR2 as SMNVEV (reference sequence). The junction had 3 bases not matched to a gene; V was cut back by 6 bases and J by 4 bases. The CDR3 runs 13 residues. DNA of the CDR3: TGTGCCAGCAGGGGGACAGCATACAATGAGCAGTTCTTC. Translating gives CASRGTAYNEQFF.

The CDR3 loop is CASSLTGGGTDTQYF. DNA for the CDR3: TGTGCCAGCAGCTTGACAGGGGGCGGCACAGATACGCAGTATTTT. The rearrangement joins TRBV7-6 to TRBJ2-3, with TRBD1 identical over 10 bases. V gave up 3 bases and J gave up 1 base; unmatched junction bases: 1. The germline V gene has CDR1 SGHVS and CDR2 FNYEAQ. This CDR3 has 15 amino acids.

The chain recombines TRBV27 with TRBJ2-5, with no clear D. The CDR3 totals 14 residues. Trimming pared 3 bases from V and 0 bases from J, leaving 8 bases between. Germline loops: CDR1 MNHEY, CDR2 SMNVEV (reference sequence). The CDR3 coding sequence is TGTGCCAGCAGTTTTTCCAGAAACCAAGAGACCCAGTACTTC. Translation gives CASSFSRNQETQYF.

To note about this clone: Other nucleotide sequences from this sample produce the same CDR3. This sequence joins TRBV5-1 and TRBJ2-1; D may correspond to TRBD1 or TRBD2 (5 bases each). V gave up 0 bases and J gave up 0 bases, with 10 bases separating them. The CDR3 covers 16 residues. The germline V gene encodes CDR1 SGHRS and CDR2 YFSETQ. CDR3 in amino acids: CASSLAGTSSYNEQFF. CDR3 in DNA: TGCGCCAGCAGCTTGGCCGGGACGAGCTCCTACAATGAGCAGTTCTTC.